This is a list of T cell receptor beta chains from one sample in a study of technical replicates of blood from a handful of donors. Repertoires were generated with immunoSEQ multiplex PCR, while TCRdb's copy carries only in-frame clones and drops some. Among about 75,000 clones listed, around 97% were seen once. Sequenced material: T cells isolated from PBMCs. All receptors derive from a human donor in good health. CDR3s include the opening cysteine and the closing phenylalanine or tryptophan. A D gene is named only where the DNA matches it firmly. Clone size is stated in some rows and not others, as once, few, many or a class when expanded.

NA,TRBV7-9,TRBJ1-4,few,TGTGCCAGCAGCTCAACGACAGGTTCAAATGAAAAACTGTTTTTT,CASSSTTGSNEKLFF
NA,TRBV6-1,TRBJ1-5,NA,TGTGCCAGTGCCGGGTCAGGGTTCAATCAGCCCCAGCATTTT,CASAGSGFNQPQHF
TRBD1,TRBV19,TRBJ2-7,NA,TGTGCCAGTAGTATCAGAGGACAGGCCCACTACGAGCAGTACTTC,CASSIRGQAHYEQYF
NA,TRBV29-1,TRBJ2-3,NA,TGCAGCGTTGAAGTGACTAATACAGATACGCAGTATTTT,CSVEVTNTDTQYF
NA,TRBV21-1,TRBJ1-2,NA,TGTGCCAGCAGCAAAGTTGCCAGGCGATTCTATGGCTACACCTTC,CASSKVARRFYGYTF
NA,TRBV7-6,TRBJ1-5,NA,TGTGCCAGCAGCTCCACACCGAGGGGCGGGGTTGATCAGCCCCAGCATTTT,CASSSTPRGGVDQPQHF
NA,TRBV27,TRBJ1-1,NA,TGTGCCAGCAGAGGGGGTCGGAGCACTGAAGCTTTCTTT,CASRGGRSTEAFF
NA,TRBV11-2,TRBJ2-7,NA,TGTGCCAGCGCAAGTCCCAGGAAACCCTACGAGCAGTACTTC,CASASPRKPYEQYF
TRBD1,TRBV12-5,TRBJ2-5,NA,TGTGCTAGTGGGCGCACAGGGGGCAGGGAGACCCAGTACTTC,CASGRTGGRETQYF
TRBD1,TRBV15,TRBJ1-2,NA,TGTGCCACCAGCAGAGATCCCAGGGGGCGCGAGGTGGGGCATGGCTACACCTTC,CATSRDPRGREVGHGYTF
NA,TRBV11-2,TRBJ1-1,few,TGTGCCAGCAGCTTATCGGGGGGAGCCGCTGAAGCTTTCTTT,CASSLSGGAAEAFF
TRBD2,TRBV2,TRBJ2-7,NA,TGTGCCAGCAGTGAAGCCCCGGGGAGGGGTGCCTACGAGCAGTACTTC,CASSEAPGRGAYEQYF
NA,TRBV10-2,TRBJ1-5,NA,TGCGCCAGCAGTGAAGGTCCGGCCTCGGGGTTTGGCAATCAGCCCCAGCATTTT,CASSEGPASGFGNQPQHF
NA,TRBV4-1,TRBJ1-2,NA,TGCGCCAGCAGCCAAGACTCGAGGATTCTGAGTGGCTACACCTTC,CASSQDSRILSGYTF
NA,TRBV19,TRBJ1-1,NA,TGTGCCAGCTTCGGGGGGGCGAACACTGAAGCTTTCTTT,CASFGGANTEAFF
TRBD1,TRBV5-1,TRBJ1-1,NA,TGCGCCAGCAGCTTTTCAGAGGGGGCGCCGGGTAGTACTGAAGCTTTCTTT,CASSFSEGAPGSTEAFF
NA,TRBV4-1,TRBJ2-1,NA,TGCGCCAGCAGCCAAGTACCTAGGGGGAGGGATTCCTACAATGAGCAGTTCTTC,CASSQVPRGRDSYNEQFF
TRBD2,TRBV27,TRBJ2-7,NA,TGTGCCAGCAGTCCACCGGGACTAGACTACGAGCAGTACTTC,CASSPPGLDYEQYF
NA,TRBV7-3,TRBJ1-6,NA,TGTGCCAGCAGCTTAAGCTCGGCAGGGTGGAATTCACCCCTCCACTTT,CASSLSSAGWNSPLHF
NA,TRBV5-1,TRBJ1-4,NA,TGCGCCAGCAGCCCCCTGGGGAGCAGAGCTAATGAAAAACTGTTTTTT,CASSPLGSRANEKLFF
NA,TRBV19,TRBJ1-5,NA,TGTGCCAGTGGGACAAGGGATCAGCCCCAGCATTTT,CASGTRDQPQHF
NA,TRBV15,TRBJ1-4,NA,TGTGCCACCAGCAGAGAAAGAGGGAGTAATGAAAAACTGTTTTTT,CATSRERGSNEKLFF
NA,TRBV5-1,TRBJ2-5,NA,TGCGCCAGCAGCTGGGATGTGCAGGGTGTTGAGGAGACCCAGTACTTC,CASSWDVQGVEETQYF